This T cell receptor (beta chain) was obtained from a study of human T cells and chemical hapten exposure. Study details: Small pooled library volume differences chiefly drove per-sample TCR yield variation.

Trimming removed 3 bases at V and 11 bases at J, with 11 bases between. Per the germline V gene, CDR1 is MDHEN and CDR2 is SYDVKM. This CDR3 is 11 amino acids long. As to this clonotype: Its antigen is unidentified. A much bigger clone sits one base away, suggesting this may be a read error.

Points from the study as a whole: TCRs whose frequency exceeded 1 in 1000 remained the same following DPC sensitization.

The time point here: healthy volunteer bleed at 6 weeks. Researchers extracted total RNA from unfractionated whole blood. Separate cDNA molecules received unique molecular identifiers, which the library attached to them. In the original workflow: Sampled TCR counts reached a median of about 90,000 per sample, with values ranging from 23,224 to 690,600. TCRdb re-derived calls from the RACE reads in MiXCR, one entry per CDR3 protein. TCRdb's processing, not the authors', yielded these V and J calls. The data contain some 65,000 distinct CDR3 sequences, about 6% of them seen just once; the ten biggest clones take up about 3.4%.

The receptor's source is a female donor in good health. Some clones in this sample may be carry-over from other donors' samples. This rearrangement joins TRBV28 to TRBJ2-7; D call uncertain. The sample comprised whole blood. The CDR3 is CASSLGNIKYF. The CDR3 coding sequence is TGTGCCAGCAGTTTGGGGAATATAAAGTACTTC.